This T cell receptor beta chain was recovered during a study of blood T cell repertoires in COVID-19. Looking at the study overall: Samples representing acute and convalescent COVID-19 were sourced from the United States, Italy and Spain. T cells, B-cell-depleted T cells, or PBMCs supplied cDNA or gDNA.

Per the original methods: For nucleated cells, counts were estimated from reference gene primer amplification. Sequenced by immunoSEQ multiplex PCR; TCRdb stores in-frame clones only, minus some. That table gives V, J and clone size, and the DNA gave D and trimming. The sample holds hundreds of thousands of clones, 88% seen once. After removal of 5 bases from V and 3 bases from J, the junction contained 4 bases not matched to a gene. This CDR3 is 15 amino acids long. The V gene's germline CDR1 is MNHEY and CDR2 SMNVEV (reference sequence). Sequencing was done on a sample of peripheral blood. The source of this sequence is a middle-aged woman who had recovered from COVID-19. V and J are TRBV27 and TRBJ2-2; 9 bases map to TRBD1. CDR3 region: CASSPGTGYTGELFF. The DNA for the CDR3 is TGTGCCAGCAGTCCCGGGACAGGGTACACCGGGGAGCTGTTTTTT.